The source of this T cell receptor (beta chain) is a study of identical twins. Study findings and constraints: Compared with models, monozygotic twins showed more out-of-frame TCR alpha sharing.

This clonotype occurred many times. Its antigen is still unknown. In germline, CDR1 is MGHDK, CDR2 SYGVNS. The CDR3 is 15 amino acids. The V gene end was trimmed by 1 base and the J gene end by 4 bases; junction bases not matched to a gene: 5. Each CDR3 protein gets one entry after TCRdb re-called the 5' RACE reads with MiXCR. The profile shows more than 200,000 distinct CDR3 sequences, around 15% of them singletons. Sequencing used memory (CD45RO+) T cells sorted from blood. This receptor was identified in a young woman in good health. V is TRBV25-1 and J is TRBJ2-5; 8 positions match TRBD1. CDR3 loop: CASSELGTGGETQYF. Written as DNA, the CDR3 is TGTGCCAGCAGTGAATTAGGTACAGGGGGAGAGACCCAGTACTTC.